In this sample, the clone carrying this T cell receptor beta chain turned up a few times. Its antigen is unidentified. The data stem from a study of T-cell memory formation after mild COVID-19. Whole-study context: Largely donor-specific sequence clusters came from a couple of donors.

Study-level findings and limits: Contracting clones localized mainly to CM and EM when CD4+ and mainly to EMRA when CD8+. Several responding clones turned up in pre-infection memory, indicating that cross-reactive memory may have taken part. Contracting clones, day 15 to 85, had balanced CD4/CD8, and later expanders favored CD4+.

TCRdb analysed the 5' RACE reads with MiXCR anew, one entry per CDR3 protein. This table has some 120,000 distinct CDR3 sequences, more than 15% appearing once. V lost 1 base, J lost 7 bases, and 8 bases lay in between. The CDR3 has 13 residues. Germline V CDR1 and CDR2: SGHRS, YFSETQ. Source material: PBMCs or a T cell subset sorted from them (not recorded which). The clonotype comes from a man between 18 and 29 years old who had mild COVID-19 (a few samples of this study predate the infection). Cell type and time point are not known. The chain carries TRBV5-1 and TRBJ1-4; D is perhaps TRBD1 (5 bases). The CDR3 DNA is TGCGCCAGCAGCTTGCAGGGAGGTGAAAAACTGTTTTTT. Translation gives CASSLQGGEKLFF. The entire variable domain, with the rest obtained from reference TRBV5-1 and TRBJ1-4, is as follows: KAGVTQTPRYLIKTRGQQVTLSCSPISGHRSVSWYQQTPGQGLQFLFEYFSETQRNKGNFPGRFSGRQFSNSRSEMNVSTLELGDSALYLCASSLQGGEKLFFGSGTQLSVL.